This TCR beta chain was recorded in a study of blood T cell repertoires in COVID-19. At the level of the study: The cDNA or gDNA used as material had been derived from T cells, B-cell-depleted T cells, or PBMCs.

Germline V lookup: CDR1 MNHEY, CDR2 SVGAGI. V gave up 0 bases and J gave up 4 bases, with 15 bases separating them. The CDR3 contains 16 residues. Data came from immunoSEQ multiplex PCR; TCRdb stores just in-frame clones and leaves some out. The sample yields some 200,000 clones, 70% to 90% seen once. The chain uses TRBV6-5 and TRBJ2-5, with a possible D match to TRBD1 (6 bases). The sequenced material came from peripheral blood. The TCR comes from an elderly woman with acute or convalescent COVID-19. The CDR3: CASSYSSSQGSETQYF. In DNA, the CDR3 is TGTGCCAGCAGTTACTCGAGCTCCCAGGGGTCAGAGACCCAGTACTTC.